These 14 T cell receptor beta chains came from one sample sequenced in a study of regulatory T cells in long-lasting Graves disease. Sequencing libraries for TCR beta were prepared with iRepertoire HTBI primers and Arm-PCR of CDR3 regions. TCRdb processed the multiplex PCR reads anew with MiXCR; each CDR3 protein has one entry. The data contain some 250,000 distinct CDR3 sequences, roughly 21% of them singletons. Time point described: newly diagnosed GD, antithyroid drugs for less than 3 months. PBMC-derived RNA was used for the TCR library. Source: peripheral blood mononuclear cells (PBMCs), taken at new diagnosis, from a patient treated with antithyroid drugs. All receptors derive from a female donor with Graves disease.

This clonotype was recorded many times. One junction end disagrees with the germline gene, perhaps due to a read error. The rearrangement links TRBV20-1 to TRBJ2-3, with D possibly matching TRBD1 (6 bases). The CDR3 has 14 residues. Germline CDR1 is DFQATT and CDR2 is SNEGSKA (reference sequence). Here the CDR3 reads CSARGQFSTDTQYF. Written as DNA, the CDR3 is TGCAGTGCCAGAGGACAGTTCAGCACAGATACGCAGTATTTT.

At least ten counts were recorded for this clonotype. V usage is TRBV12-3 or TRBV12-4 and J usage is TRBJ1-1, with D tentatively TRBD1 (6 bases). Trimming took off 4 bases at V and 5 bases at J, with 14 bases between the two ends. This CDR3 is 14 amino acids long. CDR3 bases: TGTGCCAGCAGTTCCTCACAGGGTCGGACTGAAGCTTTCTTT. It codes for CASSSSQGRTEAFF.

This clonotype was counted ten times or more. This rearrangement joins TRBV27 to TRBJ2-7; TRBD1 might be the D (6 bases). Germline assignment: CDR1 MNHEY and CDR2 SMNVEV (reference sequence). V was pared by 4 bases and J by 0 bases, with 13 bases between. The CDR3 is 15 residues long. Written as DNA, the CDR3 is TGTGCCAGCAGTTCGAGACCGGACAGCTCCTACGAGCAGTACTTC. This sequence encodes CASSSRPDSSYEQYF.

This clonotype was found many times. The genes are TRBV5-1 and TRBJ2-1, with 9 bases aligning to TRBD2. The length of the CDR3 is 14 residues. V shed 5 bases, J shed 4 bases, and the junction held 4 bases outside the gene matches. CDR1 is SGHRS and CDR2 is YFSETQ in the germline V gene. For the CDR3, the DNA is TGCGCCAGCAGTAGTGCGGGGGGGTACAATGAGCAGTTCTTC. Translated: CASSSAGGYNEQFF.

This clonotype has ten or more counts. This chain joins TRBV6-2 or TRBV6-3 and TRBJ1-1; TRBD1 is a possible D gene (6 bases). In germline, CDR1 is MNHEY, CDR2 SVGEGT. Trimming removed 2 bases from V and 0 bases from J, with 16 bases in between. This CDR3 is built from 17 residues. CDR3 residues: CASSYGGQGRLNTEAFF. In DNA, the CDR3 is TGTGCCAGCAGTTACGGTGGGCAGGGGAGGTTGAACACTGAAGCTTTCTTT.

This clonotype showed up many times. The chain recombines TRBV6-4 with TRBJ2-1; TRBD2 matches 9 bases. CDR3 size: 14 residues. After removal of 4 bases from V and 7 bases from J, the junction contained 5 bases not matched to a gene. Germline CDR1 reads MRHNA; CDR2 reads SNTAGT. The CDR3 is CASSVSGRWNEQFF. The CDR3 DNA is TGTGCCAGCAGTGTGAGCGGGAGGTGGAATGAGCAGTTCTTC.

This clonotype was observed many times. The rearrangement uses TRBV20-1 and TRBJ2-2; 11 bases fit TRBD2. CDR1 is DFQATT, CDR2 SNEGSKA, per germline (reference sequence). V gave up 3 bases and J gave up 6 bases; unmatched junction bases: 9. The CDR3 extends over 16 amino acids. The CDR3 spells CSASTETSGGPGELFF. CDR3 DNA: TGCAGTGCTAGTACCGAAACTAGCGGGGGTCCCGGGGAGCTGTTTTTT.

This clonotype occurred many times. The J gene is TRBJ2-1, the V gene TRBV5-5; maybe TRBD2 (6 bases). V was pared by 4 bases and J by 13 bases, with 21 bases between. CDR3 length: 14 residues. The germline V gene has CDR1 SGHKS and CDR2 YYEKEE (reference sequence). CDR3 region: CASSPYGTPLSQFF. In DNA, the CDR3 is TGTGCCAGCAGCCCTTACGGGACTCCACTGAGCCAGTTCTTC.

The chain employs TRBV20-1 and TRBJ2-5, with D perhaps TRBD1 or TRBD2 (5 bases each). Germline V gene sequence: CDR1 DFQATT, CDR2 SNEGSKA (reference sequence). V was cut by 6 bases and J by 5 bases, with 13 bases left in between. This CDR3 comprises 12 residues. In DNA, the CDR3 is TGCAGTGCGTCCCGAGGGGCGGAGACCCAGTACTTC. Protein: CSASRGAETQYF.

This clonotype showed up many times. This sequence joins TRBV7-2 and TRBJ2-7; TRBD1 might be the D (6 bases). V dropped 6 bases and J dropped 2 bases, with 17 bases sitting between them. CDR1 SGHTA and CDR2 FQGNSA come from the germline V gene. The CDR3 totals 15 residues. Written as DNA, the CDR3 is TGTGCCAGCAGGCGAGAGGGGGATTGGACCTACGAGCAGTACTTC. The encoded protein is CASRREGDWTYEQYF.

This clonotype was seen at least ten times. The chain is built from TRBV2 and TRBJ2-3; possible D gene TRBD1, 6 bases. The CDR3 sequence is 14 residues long. Germline V gene data show CDR1 as SNHLY and CDR2 as FYNNEI. V lost 11 bases, J lost 2 bases, and 17 bases lay in between. CDR3 region: CAYEGTTITDTQYF. DNA of the CDR3: TGTGCCTACGAGGGGACAACGATCACAGATACGCAGTATTTT.

This clonotype occurred many times. This rearrangement joins TRBV3-1 to TRBJ2-5; D gene uncertain. V dropped 3 bases and J dropped 1 base, with 3 bases sitting between them. This CDR3 contains 12 residues. Per germline, CDR1 LGHDT and CDR2 YNNKEL (reference sequence). CDR3 in amino acids: CASSHPQETQYF. CDR3 coding DNA: TGTGCCAGCAGCCATCCCCAAGAGACCCAGTACTTC.

The chain carries TRBV6-2 or TRBV6-3 and TRBJ2-7, with D uncertain. Trimming pared 8 bases from V and 6 bases from J, leaving 11 bases between. Germline V CDR1 and CDR2: MNHEY, SVGEGT. This CDR3 has 11 amino acids. CDR3 protein: CASGTESEQYF. CDR3 bases: TGTGCCAGCGGTACGGAGTCCGAGCAGTACTTC.

This clonotype was detected many times. The V call is TRBV3-1, the J call TRBJ1-2; D not resolved. The CDR3 spans 13 residues. Germline CDR1 reads LGHDT; CDR2 reads YNNKEL (reference sequence). Trimming removed 2 bases at V and 8 bases at J, with 12 bases between. CDR3 bases: TGTGCCAGCAGCCAATGGCAAGTGGAGGGCTACACCTTC. Its protein product is CASSQWQVEGYTF.